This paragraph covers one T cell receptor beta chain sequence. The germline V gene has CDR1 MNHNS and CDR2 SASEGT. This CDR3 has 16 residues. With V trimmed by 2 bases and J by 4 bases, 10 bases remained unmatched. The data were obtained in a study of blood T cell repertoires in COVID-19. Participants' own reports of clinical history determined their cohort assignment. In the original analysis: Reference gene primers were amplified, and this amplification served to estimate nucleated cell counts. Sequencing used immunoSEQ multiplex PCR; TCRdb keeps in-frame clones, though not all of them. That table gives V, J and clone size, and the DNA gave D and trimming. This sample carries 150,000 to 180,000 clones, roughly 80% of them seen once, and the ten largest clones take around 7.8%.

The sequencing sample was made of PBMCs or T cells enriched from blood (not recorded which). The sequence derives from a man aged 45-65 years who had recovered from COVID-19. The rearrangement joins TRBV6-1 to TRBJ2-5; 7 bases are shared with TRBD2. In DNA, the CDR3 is TGTGCCAGCAGTGAACCCCTCACCTCGGGGGGAGAGACCCAGTACTTC. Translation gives CASSEPLTSGGETQYF.